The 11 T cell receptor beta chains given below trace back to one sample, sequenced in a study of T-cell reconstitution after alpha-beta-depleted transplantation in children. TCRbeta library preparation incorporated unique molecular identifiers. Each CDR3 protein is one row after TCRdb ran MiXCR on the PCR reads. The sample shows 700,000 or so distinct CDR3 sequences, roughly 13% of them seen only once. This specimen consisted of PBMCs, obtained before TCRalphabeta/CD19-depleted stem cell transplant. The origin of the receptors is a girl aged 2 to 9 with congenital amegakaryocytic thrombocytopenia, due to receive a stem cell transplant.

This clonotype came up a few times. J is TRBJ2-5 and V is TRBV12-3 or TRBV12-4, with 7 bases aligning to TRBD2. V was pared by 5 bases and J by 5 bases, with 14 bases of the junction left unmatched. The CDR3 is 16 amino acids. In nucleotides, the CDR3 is TGTGCCAGCAGTCCTGGGGGGGGGATTACGGGGGAGACCCAGTACTTC. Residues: CASSPGGGITGETQYF.

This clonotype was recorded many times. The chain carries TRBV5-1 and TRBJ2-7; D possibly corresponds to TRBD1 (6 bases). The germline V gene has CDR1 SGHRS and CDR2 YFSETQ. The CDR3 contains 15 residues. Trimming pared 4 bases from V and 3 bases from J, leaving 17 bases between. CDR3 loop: CASSLESTGSYEQYF. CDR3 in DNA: TGCGCCAGCAGCCTGGAGAGTACAGGGAGCTACGAGCAGTACTTC.

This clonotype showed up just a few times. Here the CDR3 reads CSAQTSGAYEQYF. CDR3 sequence (DNA): TGCAGCGCTCAAACTAGCGGGGCCTACGAGCAGTACTTC. The rearrangement joins TRBV29-1 to TRBJ2-7; TRBD2 matches at 10 bases. This CDR3 contains 13 residues. In germline, CDR1 is SQVTM, CDR2 ANQGSEA. The junction had 5 bases not matched to a gene; V was cut back by 7 bases and J by 2 bases.

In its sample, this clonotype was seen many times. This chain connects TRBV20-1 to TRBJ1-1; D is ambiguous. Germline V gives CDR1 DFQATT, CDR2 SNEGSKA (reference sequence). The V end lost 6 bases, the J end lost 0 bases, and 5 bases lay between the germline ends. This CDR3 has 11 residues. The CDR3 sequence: CSAGLNTEAFF. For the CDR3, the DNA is TGCAGTGCCGGCCTGAACACTGAAGCTTTCTTT.

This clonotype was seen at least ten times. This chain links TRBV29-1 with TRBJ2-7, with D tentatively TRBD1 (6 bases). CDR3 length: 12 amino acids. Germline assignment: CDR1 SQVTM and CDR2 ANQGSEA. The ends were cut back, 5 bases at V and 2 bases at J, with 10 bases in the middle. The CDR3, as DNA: TGCAGCGTTCGCAGGGGAACCTACGAGCAGTACTTC. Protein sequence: CSVRRGTYEQYF.

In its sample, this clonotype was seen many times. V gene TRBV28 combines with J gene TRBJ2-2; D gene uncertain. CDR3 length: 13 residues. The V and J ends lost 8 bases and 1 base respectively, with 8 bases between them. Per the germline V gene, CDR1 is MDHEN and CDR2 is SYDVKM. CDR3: CASFSGNTGELFF. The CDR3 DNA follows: TGTGCCAGCTTTAGTGGGAACACCGGGGAGCTGTTTTTT. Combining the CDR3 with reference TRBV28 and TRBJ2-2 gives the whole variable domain DVKVTQSSRYLVKRTGEKVFLECVQDMDHENMFWYRQDPGLGLRLIYFSYDVKMKEKGDIPEGYSVSREKKERFSLILESASTNQTSMYLCASFSGNTGELFFGEGSRLTVL.

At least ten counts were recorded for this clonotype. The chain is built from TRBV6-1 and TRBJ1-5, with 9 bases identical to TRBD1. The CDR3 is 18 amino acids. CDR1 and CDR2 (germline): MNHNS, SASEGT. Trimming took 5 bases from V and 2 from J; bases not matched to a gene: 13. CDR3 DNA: TGTGCCAGCAGTAAAACAGGGACAGGGCGTGTAGGCAATCAGCCCCAGCATTTT. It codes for CASSKTGTGRVGNQPQHF.

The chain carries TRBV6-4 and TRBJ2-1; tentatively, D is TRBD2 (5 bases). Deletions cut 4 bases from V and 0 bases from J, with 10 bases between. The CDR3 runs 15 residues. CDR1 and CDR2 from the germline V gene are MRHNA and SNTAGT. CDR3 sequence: CASSATGNSYNEQFF. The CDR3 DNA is TGTGCCAGCAGTGCAACCGGGAACTCCTACAATGAGCAGTTCTTC.

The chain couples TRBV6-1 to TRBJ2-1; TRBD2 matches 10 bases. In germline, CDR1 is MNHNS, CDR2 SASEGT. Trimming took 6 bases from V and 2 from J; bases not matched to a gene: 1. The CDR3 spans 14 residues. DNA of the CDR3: TGTGCCAGCAGGGGACTAGCGACCTACAATGAGCAGTTCTTC. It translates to CASRGLATYNEQFF.

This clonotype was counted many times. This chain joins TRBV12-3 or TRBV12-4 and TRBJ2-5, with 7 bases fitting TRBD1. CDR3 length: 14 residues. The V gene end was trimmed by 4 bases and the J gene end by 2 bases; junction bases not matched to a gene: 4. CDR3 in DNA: TGTGCCAGCAGTTCGTTGGGACAGCAAGAGACCCAGTACTTC. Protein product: CASSSLGQQETQYF.

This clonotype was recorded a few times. The CDR3 DNA follows: TGTGCCAGCAGTTTAGAAGGTCTAGCGGGTGGCACAGATACGCAGTATTTT. Translated: CASSLEGLAGGTDTQYF. V usage is TRBV12-3 or TRBV12-4 and J usage is TRBJ2-3; 8 nucleotides match TRBD2. CDR3 length: 17 amino acids. After removal of 1 base from V and 1 base from J, the junction contained 7 bases not matched to a gene.